The 17 T cell receptor beta chains in this list originate from one sample, sequenced in a study of cytomegalovirus exposure and HLA in healthy donors. In the PCR, 60 Vbeta and 13 Jbeta primers were used. The method was immunoSEQ multiplex PCR; TCRdb's version includes in-frame clones alone and lacks a portion of them. The sample includes approximately 75,000 clones. What was sequenced was PBMCs. These receptors originate from a boy aged 5-17 years in good health and CMV-seronegative.

As for this clone: The same CDR3 is also encoded by other DNA sequences in this sample. The genes are TRBV19 and TRBJ1-5; TRBD1 matches 9 bases. This CDR3 spans 15 amino acids. After removal of 4 bases from V and 2 bases from J, the junction contained 3 bases not matched to a gene. The germline gives CDR1 LNHDA, CDR2 SQIVND (reference sequence). The CDR3 DNA reads as TGTGCCAGTAGTACAAGACAGGGGGGCAATCAGCCCCAGCATTTT. Translated: CASSTRQGGNQPQHF.

The chain recombines TRBV13 with TRBJ2-3; 10 nucleotides match TRBD2. CDR1 PRHDT and CDR2 FYEKMQ come from the germline V gene (reference sequence). J lost 5 bases, V lost 1 base, and 3 bases had no gene match. This CDR3 region has 15 residues. CDR3 coding DNA: TGTGCCAGCAGCTTAGCTAGCGGGGGAGTAGATACGCAGTATTTT. Its protein product is CASSLASGGVDTQYF. Combining the CDR3 with reference TRBV13 and TRBJ2-3 gives the whole variable domain AAGVIQSPRHLIKEKRETATLKCYPIPRHDTVYWYQQGPGQDPQFLISFYEKMQSDKGSIPDRFSAQQFSDYHSELNMSSLELGDSALYFCASSLASGGVDTQYFGPGTRLTVL.

V and J are TRBV5-6 and TRBJ1-4; D is unresolved. Germline V gives CDR1 SGHDT, CDR2 YYEEEE. V lost 4 bases, J lost 7 bases, and 11 bases lay in between. The CDR3 contains 13 residues. The CDR3 DNA follows: TGTGCCAGCAGCCCCCGACTGAGTGAAAAACTGTTTTTT. Translating it yields CASSPRLSEKLFF.

V gene TRBV30 combines with J gene TRBJ1-2; D may be TRBD1 (5 bases). V was shortened by 3 bases and J by 5 bases, with 16 bases between the two germline ends. CDR1 GTSNPN and CDR2 SVGIG come from the germline V gene (reference sequence). The CDR3 length is 14 residues. CDR3 bases: TGTGCCTGGAGGGAATGGGGGGTAGAGTATGGCTACACCTTC. Protein sequence: CAWREWGVEYGYTF. Complete variable domain (other parts from reference TRBV30 and TRBJ1-2): SQTIHQWPATLVQPVGSPLSLECTVEGTSNPNLYWYRQAAGRGLQLLFYSVGIGQISSEVPQNLSASRPQDRQFILSSKKLLLSDSGFYLCAWREWGVEYGYTFGSGTRLTVV.

The chain uses TRBV10-3 and TRBJ2-5; TRBD2 matches at 8 bases. V shed 6 bases, J shed 4 bases, and the junction held 13 bases outside the gene matches. The germline gives CDR1 ENHRY, CDR2 SYGVKD. The CDR3 spans 16 residues. The chain's CDR3 is CAISPSLNSGVETQYF. For the CDR3, the DNA is TGTGCCATCAGCCCGAGCTTAAATAGCGGGGTAGAGACCCAGTACTTC.

The chain couples TRBV6-5 to TRBJ1-2; TRBD1 might be the D (6 bases). The CDR3 spans 15 residues. With 0 bases removed from V and 8 bases from J, the gap between germline ends came to 16 bases. Germline loops: CDR1 MNHEY, CDR2 SVGAGI. In DNA form, the CDR3 reads TGTGCCAGCAGTTACTCGATCGGGGGGGCGAGGGGCTACACCTTC. It translates to CASSYSIGGARGYTF.

The rearrangement links TRBV4-1 to TRBJ2-2; TRBD1 aligns across 10 bases. The CDR3 sequence is 18 residues long. From germline, CDR1 is MGHRA and CDR2 YSYEKL. V lost 3 bases, J lost 0 bases, and 7 bases stayed unmatched. In nucleotides, the CDR3 is TGCGCCAGCAGCCAGGGAATTGGACAGGGGGCGAACACCGGGGAGCTGTTTTTT. It yields the protein CASSQGIGQGANTGELFF.

The J gene is TRBJ1-3, the V gene TRBV4-2; 9 bases map to TRBD1. In germline, CDR1 is LGHNA, CDR2 YNFKEQ. Trimming at V came to 4 bases and at J to 7 bases, leaving 8 bases not matched to a gene. There are 15 residues in the CDR3. CDR3 coding DNA: TGTGCCAGCAGCCGGTCCGACGGGACAGGGAACACCATATATTTT. It encodes CASSRSDGTGNTIYF.

CDR3 nucleotides: TGTGCCTGGAGTGTGGCGCGACAGGGGATTTATGGCTACACCTTC. Translating it yields CAWSVARQGIYGYTF. V gene TRBV30 combines with J gene TRBJ1-2, with 8 bases fitting TRBD1. J gave up 5 bases and V 0 bases, and 8 bases lay outside the gene matches. The CDR3 is 15 amino acids. The germline gives CDR1 GTSNPN, CDR2 SVGIG (reference sequence).

The V call is TRBV5-1, the J call TRBJ2-7, with 7 positions matching TRBD2. V shed 0 bases and J 3 bases; nucleotides not matched to a gene: 3. Per germline, CDR1 SGHRS and CDR2 YFSETQ. The CDR3 has 14 residues. In DNA, the CDR3 is TGCGCCAGCAGCTTGGGGCTAGCGGACTACGAGCAGTACTTC. Translating it yields CASSLGLADYEQYF.

The CDR3 sequence: CASSLEFGQGGVYGYTF. CDR3 coding DNA: TGTGCCAGCAGCTTGGAGTTTGGACAGGGGGGGGTCTATGGCTACACCTTC. The chain links TRBV5-4 to TRBJ1-2; 10 nucleotides match TRBD1. Germline V gives CDR1 SGHNT, CDR2 YYREEE (reference sequence). J lost 4 bases, V lost 0 bases, and 9 bases had no gene match. The CDR3 totals 17 residues.

The chain uses TRBV9 and TRBJ2-3; the match to TRBD2 covers 8 bases. Unmatched junction bases numbered 6, after V lost 1 base and J lost 5 bases. In germline, CDR1 is SGDLS, CDR2 YYNGEE. The CDR3 totals 15 residues. CDR3 nucleotides: TGTGCCAGCAGCGTACGGGGGGGCCCAGGAGATACGCAGTATTTT. Protein product: CASSVRGGPGDTQYF.

The chain uses TRBV30 and TRBJ1-2, with TRBD1 matching 7 bases. Germline CDR1 is GTSNPN and CDR2 is SVGIG (reference sequence). Trimming took 5 bases from V and 1 from J; bases not matched to a gene: 4. This CDR3 region has 13 residues. CDR3 nucleotide sequence: TGTGCCTGGGAGCAGGGGGGTAACTATGGCTACACCTTC. It codes for CAWEQGGNYGYTF.

The chain joins TRBV19 to TRBJ2-2; the D gene is possibly TRBD1 (5 bases). Germline-derived CDR1 and CDR2 are LNHDA and SQIVND (reference sequence). V dropped 6 bases and J dropped 0 bases, with 20 bases sitting between them. The CDR3 extends over 18 amino acids. The CDR3 bases are TGTGCCAGTAGCAAGGGTCGGACATACTTTTCGAACACCGGGGAGCTGTTTTTT. Its protein is CASSKGRTYFSNTGELFF.

The V and J genes are TRBV27 and TRBJ1-5, with D unresolved. Looked up from germline, CDR1 is MNHEY and CDR2 is SMNVEV (reference sequence). With 6 bases removed from V and 0 bases from J, the gap between germline ends came to 21 bases. This CDR3 comprises 18 residues. The CDR3 protein is CASSTSRRALVSNQPQHF. CDR3 DNA sequence: TGTGCCAGCAGCACCTCGAGAAGAGCTCTCGTTAGCAATCAGCCCCAGCATTTT.

The genes are TRBV30 and TRBJ1-1, with D possibly TRBD1 on 5 matching bases. V was clipped by 3 bases and J by 2 bases, with 10 bases between them. Germline V lookup: CDR1 GTSNPN, CDR2 SVGIG (reference sequence). The CDR3 runs to 13 residues. Written as DNA, the CDR3 is TGTGCCTGGAGAGGCAGGGCTAACACTGAAGCTTTCTTT. This gives the protein CAWRGRANTEAFF.

As concerns this clone: The same CDR3 can be traced to other DNA sequences in this sample. The rearrangement uses TRBV5-1 and TRBJ2-1, with D possibly TRBD1 on 5 matching bases. V dropped 3 bases and J dropped 5 bases, with 15 bases sitting between them. The length of the CDR3 is 15 residues. Germline values: CDR1 SGHRS, CDR2 YFSETQ. The CDR3 DNA reads as TGCGCCAGCAGCTACGCGGCAGGGTCCGACAATGAGCAGTTCTTC. Its protein product is CASSYAAGSDNEQFF.